This TCR beta chain was sequenced for a study of T-cell memory formation after mild COVID-19. V trimming: 1 base; J trimming: 2 bases; junction bases outside the gene matches: 8. The germline V gene has CDR1 SGHAT and CDR2 FQNNGV. The CDR3 extends over 18 amino acids. The authors produced TCR alpha and TCR beta cDNA libraries with sample barcodes and UMIs by 5'RACE using constant-segment primers. TCRdb reprocessed the 5' RACE reads via MiXCR and lists one record per CDR3 protein. This sample has some 270,000 distinct CDR3 sequences, with 15% found just once. This sequence originates from an adult woman who had mild COVID-19 (a few samples of this study predate the infection). Cell type and time point are not known. The V and J genes are TRBV11-2 and TRBJ2-3, with 11 nucleotides matching TRBD2. The sample comprised PBMCs or a T cell subset sorted from them (not recorded which). DNA of the CDR3: TGTGCCAGCAGCTTAGGATGGTCTAGCGGGAGGTTCACAGATACGCAGTATTTT. It translates to CASSLGWSSGRFTDTQYF. The full variable domain, with the rest looked up from reference TRBV11-2 and TRBJ2-3, is EAGVAQSPRYKIIEKRQSVAFWCNPISGHATLYWYQQILGQGPKLLIQFQNNGVVDDSQLPKDRFSAERLKGVDSTLKIQPAKLEDSAVYLCASSLGWSSGRFTDTQYFGPGTRLTVL.